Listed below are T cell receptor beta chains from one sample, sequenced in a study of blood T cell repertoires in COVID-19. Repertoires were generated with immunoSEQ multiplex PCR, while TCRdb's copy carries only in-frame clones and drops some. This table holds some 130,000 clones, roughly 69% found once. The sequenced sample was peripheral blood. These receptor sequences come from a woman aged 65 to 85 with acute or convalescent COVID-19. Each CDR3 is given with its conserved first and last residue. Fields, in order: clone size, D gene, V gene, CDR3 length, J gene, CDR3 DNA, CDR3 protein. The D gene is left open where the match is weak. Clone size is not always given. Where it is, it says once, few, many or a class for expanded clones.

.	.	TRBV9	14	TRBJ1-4	TGTGCCAGCAGCGTCGGGACACATAATGAAAAACTGTTTTTT	CASSVGTHNEKLFF
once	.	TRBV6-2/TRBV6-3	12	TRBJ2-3	TGTGCCAGCAGCCCCCCGGGAGATACGCAGTATTTT	CASSPPGDTQYF
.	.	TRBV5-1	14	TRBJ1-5	TGCGCCAGCAGCTTGACGGGGGGCAATCAGCCCCAGCATTTT	CASSLTGGNQPQHF
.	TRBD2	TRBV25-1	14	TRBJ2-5	TGTGCCAGCGCATTTAGCGGGGGAGAGGAGACCCAGTACTTC	CASAFSGGEETQYF
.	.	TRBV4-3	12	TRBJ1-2	TGCGCCAGCAGCCAAGTCGGGTATGGCTACACCTTC	CASSQVGYGYTF
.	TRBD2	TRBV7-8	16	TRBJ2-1	TGTGCCAGCAGTCTAGCGGGCGGGAGTAATTACAATGAGCAGTTCTTC	CASSLAGGSNYNEQFF
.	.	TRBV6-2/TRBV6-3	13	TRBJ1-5	TGTGCCAGCAGTCCCAATAGCAATCAGCCCCAGCATTTT	CASSPNSNQPQHF
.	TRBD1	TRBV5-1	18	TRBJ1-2	TGCGCCAGCAGCTTGGACGGGACAGGGCCTCCGATCGGGTATGGCTACACCTTC	CASSLDGTGPPIGYGYTF
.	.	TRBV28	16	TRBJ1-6	TGTGCCAGCAGTAAAATCTCCGGGGCGGGGAATTCACCCCTCCACTTT	CASSKISGAGNSPLHF
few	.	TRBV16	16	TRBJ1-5	TGTGCCAGCAGCCAATTAGGGCAGGGGAAAGGGAAGCCCCAGCATTTT	CASSQLGQGKGKPQHF
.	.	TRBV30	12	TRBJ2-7	TGTGCCTGGAACTACAGGGCCTACGAGCAGTACTTC	CAWNYRAYEQYF
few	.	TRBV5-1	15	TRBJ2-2	TGCGCCAGCAGCCCCCTTGGGACTGGCACCGGGGAGCTGTTTTTT	CASSPLGTGTGELFF
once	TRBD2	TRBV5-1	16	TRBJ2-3	TGCGCCCGCAGCTTGGGCGCGGGGGGGGGCACAGATACGCAGTATTTT	CARSLGAGGGTDTQYF
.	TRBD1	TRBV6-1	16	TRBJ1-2	TGTGCCAGCAGTGAAACCATAGGACAGGGGGCAGGCGGCTACACCTTC	CASSETIGQGAGGYTF
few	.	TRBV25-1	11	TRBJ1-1	TGTGCCAGCAGACTCAACACTGAAGCTTTCTTT	CASRLNTEAFF
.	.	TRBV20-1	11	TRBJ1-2	TGCAGTGCTGAACAGGGCTATGGCTACACCTTC	CSAEQGYGYTF
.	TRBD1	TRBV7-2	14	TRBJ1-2	TGTGCCAGCAGTCCTACAGGGGGGGTTTATGGCTACACCTTC	CASSPTGGVYGYTF
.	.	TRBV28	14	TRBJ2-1	TGTGCCACCGACCATATGGACAGTAACAATGAGCAGTTCTTC	CATDHMDSNNEQFF
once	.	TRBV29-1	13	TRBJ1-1	TGCAGCGTTTACTCGGGACAAAGGACTGAAGCTTTCTTT	CSVYSGQRTEAFF
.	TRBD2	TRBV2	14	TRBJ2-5	TGTGCCAGCAGTGTTGGCGGGGGGGTGGAGACCCAGTACTTC	CASSVGGGVETQYF
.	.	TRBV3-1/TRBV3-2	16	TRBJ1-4	TGTGCCAGCAGCCAAGATCCGGGACTTATAAATGAAAAACTGTTTTTT	CASSQDPGLINEKLFF
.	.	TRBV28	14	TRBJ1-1	TGTGCCAGCAGGCTGCAGCCAGGGAACACTGAAGCTTTCTTT	CASRLQPGNTEAFF
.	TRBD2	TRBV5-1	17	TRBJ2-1	TGCGCCAGCAGCTTGGGTCCCCTAGCGGGCGGTACCAATGAGCAGTTCTTC	CASSLGPLAGGTNEQFF
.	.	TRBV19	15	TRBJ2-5	TGTGCCAGTACTTATAGAGCAGCAGGGGTGGAGACCCAGTACTTC	CASTYRAAGVETQYF
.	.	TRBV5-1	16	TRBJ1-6	TGCGCCAGCAGCTTGGCCGTTGGGAGTAGAGATTCACCCCTCCACTTT	CASSLAVGSRDSPLHF
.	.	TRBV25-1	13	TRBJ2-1	TGTGCCAGCACCAGGGATCCTTTCAATGAGCAGTTCTTC	CASTRDPFNEQFF
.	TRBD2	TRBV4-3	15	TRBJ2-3	TGCGCCAGCAGCCAAGCGGGGGGGGAAACAGATACGCAGTATTTT	CASSQAGGETDTQYF
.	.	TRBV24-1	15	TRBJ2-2	TGTGCCGTCAGCCGGGACAACACGAACACCGGGGAGCTGTTTTTT	CAVSRDNTNTGELFF
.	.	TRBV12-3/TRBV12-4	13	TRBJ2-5	TGTGCCAGCAGCGCGCGACTAGGGGAGACCCAGTACTTC	CASSARLGETQYF
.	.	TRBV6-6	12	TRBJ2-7	TGTGCCATCTCCCGCTCGGGGGACGAGCAGTACTTC	CAISRSGDEQYF
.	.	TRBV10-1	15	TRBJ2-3	TGCGCCAGCAGTGAGTCGGCAGGGGCCACAGATACGCAGTATTTT	CASSESAGATDTQYF
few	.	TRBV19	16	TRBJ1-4	TGTGCCAGTAGCATACAGGCCGTTGCAACTAATGAAAAACTGTTTTTT	CASSIQAVATNEKLFF
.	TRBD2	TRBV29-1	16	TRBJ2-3	TGCAGCGTTGAATGGGGGAGGGGTGGAAACACAGATACGCAGTATTTT	CSVEWGRGGNTDTQYF
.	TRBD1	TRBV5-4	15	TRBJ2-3	TGTGCCAGCAGCCCACAGGGGGCCCGCACAGATACGCAGTATTTT	CASSPQGARTDTQYF